This entry lists 20 T cell receptor beta chains sequenced from one sample in a study of shared T cell receptors in the human thymus. Some clones are missing from TCRdb's copy, which holds only in-frame ones; the method was immunoSEQ multiplex PCR. Of approximately 760,000 clones listed, 80% to 90% are singletons. This sample also belongs to another study, concerning human thymus T cells.

Sequenced sample: thymocytes. Receptors were obtained from a girl in the first two years of life with a congenital heart defect.

This clone was counted between two and nine times. V and J are TRBV5-6 and TRBJ1-2; tentatively, D is TRBD1 (5 bases). Germline-derived CDR1 and CDR2 are SGHDT and YYEEEE. The CDR3 has 15 residues. Trimming removed 0 bases from V and 4 bases from J, with 13 bases in between. This CDR3 is CASSLGRRGFYGYTF. In nucleotides, the CDR3 is TGTGCCAGCAGCTTGGGACGGAGGGGTTTCTATGGCTACACCTTC.

This chain links TRBV4-3 with TRBJ2-7, with D perhaps matching TRBD2 (6 bases). The germline CDR1 and CDR2 sequences are LGHNA and YSLEER. Trimming stripped 2 bases from V and 2 bases from J, with 16 bases between. This CDR3 region has 16 residues. DNA for the CDR3: TGCGCCAGCAGCCAACAGCGGGTCAGGTTTGCCTACGAGCAGTACTTC. Amino acid sequence: CASSQQRVRFAYEQYF.

The genes are TRBV7-9 and TRBJ2-3; possible D gene TRBD1, 5 bases. The CDR3 spans 15 residues. Deletions cut 1 base from V and 0 bases from J, with 8 bases between. Looked up from germline, CDR1 is SEHNR and CDR2 is FQNEAQ (reference sequence). The CDR3, as DNA: TGTGCCAGCAGCTTAGGGCCAGGGAGCACAGATACGCAGTATTTT. Translated: CASSLGPGSTDTQYF.

The CDR3 loop is CASSGQVIGARIYNEQFF. DNA for the CDR3: TGCGCCAGCAGCGGACAGGTCATCGGGGCCCGGATCTACAATGAGCAGTTCTTC. V is TRBV5-1 and J is TRBJ2-1; 7 nucleotides align to TRBD1. The CDR3 extends over 18 amino acids. The junction had 16 bases not matched to a gene; V was cut back by 4 bases and J by 3 bases. CDR1 is SGHRS, CDR2 YFSETQ, per germline.

The genes are TRBV6-1 and TRBJ1-1, with D possibly matching TRBD1 (6 bases). This CDR3 comprises 15 residues. V lost 7 bases, J lost 3 bases, and 18 bases lay in between. Germline assignment: CDR1 MNHNS and CDR2 SASEGT. The CDR3 here is CASTKVNRAYTEAFF. The CDR3 DNA is TGTGCCAGCACGAAGGTGAACAGGGCTTACACTGAAGCTTTCTTT.

This clone was detected a few times. The J gene is TRBJ2-7, the V gene TRBV10-2; 9 nucleotides match TRBD1. CDR1 is WSHSY, CDR2 SAAADI, per germline. V lost 5 bases, J lost 5 bases, and 13 bases stayed unmatched. This CDR3 comprises 16 residues. The CDR3 region has the DNA TGCGCCAGCAGTCAGATCCCGGGACAGGGCATCCACGAGCAGTACTTC. It is translated as CASSQIPGQGIHEQYF.

This clone came up once. The chain employs TRBV9 and TRBJ2-4, with 7 bases fitting TRBD1. This CDR3 is 15 amino acids long. Germline trimming cut 5 bases from V and 3 bases from J; bases unmatched to any gene: 8. CDR1 is SGDLS and CDR2 is YYNGEE in the germline V gene. DNA for the CDR3: TGTGCCAGCAGTCCGACCGACAGGGACAAAAACATTCAGTACTTC. Its translation: CASSPTDRDKNIQYF.

The chain joins TRBV28 to TRBJ2-7; D not certain. V shed 5 bases and J shed 0 bases, with 14 bases lying between them. From germline, CDR1 is MDHEN and CDR2 SYDVKM. The CDR3 has 15 amino acids. The CDR3 loop reads CASSAAGSSSYEQYF. DNA of the CDR3: TGTGCCAGCAGTGCCGCCGGGTCCAGCTCCTACGAGCAGTACTTC.

The chain couples TRBV5-1 to TRBJ1-1, with a weak D call TRBD1 (5 bases). This CDR3 comprises 12 residues. CDR1 and CDR2 from the germline V gene are SGHRS and YFSETQ. Trimming shortened V by 4 bases and J by 4 bases, and 8 bases separated the two germline ends. The CDR3 loop reads CASSGGTTEAFF. The CDR3 DNA follows: TGCGCCAGCAGCGGGGGGACCACTGAAGCTTTCTTT.

V and J are TRBV5-4 and TRBJ2-1; possibly TRBD1 for D (5 bases). The CDR3 length is 15 residues. The germline CDR1 and CDR2 sequences are SGHNT and YYREEE (reference sequence). The V end lost 4 bases, the J end lost 8 bases, and 19 bases lay between the germline ends. CDR3 DNA: TGTGCCAGCAGCGTTGACAGTGACCATCGCGATGAGCAGTTCTTC. It specifies CASSVDSDHRDEQFF. The full variable domain, with the rest looked up from reference TRBV5-4 and TRBJ2-1, is ETGVTQSPTHLIKTRGQQVTLRCSSQSGHNTVSWYQQALGQGPQFIFQYYREEENGRGNFPPRFSGLQFPNYSSELNVNALELDDSALYLCASSVDSDHRDEQFFGPGTRLTVL.

V is TRBV11-1 and J is TRBJ1-1; 7 bases map to TRBD1. J lost 10 bases, V lost 6 bases, and 11 bases had no gene match. CDR3 length: 13 amino acids. The germline CDR1 and CDR2 sequences are SGHAT and FQDESV (reference sequence). For the CDR3, the DNA is TGTGCCAGCAGTCAAACAGGGGCGGAGGGAGCTTTCTTT. Amino acid sequence: CASSQTGAEGAFF. Full variable domain (outside the CDR3, taken from reference TRBV11-1 and TRBJ1-1): EAEVAQSPRYKITEKSQAVAFWCDPISGHATLYWYRQILGQGPELLVQFQDESVVDDSQLPKDRFSAERLKGVDSTLKIQPAELGDSAMYLCASSQTGAEGAFFGQGTRLTVV.

This chain joins TRBV4-3 and TRBJ1-2, with D possibly matching TRBD1 (5 bases). V lost 4 bases and J lost 7, with 16 bases in between. The CDR3 covers 14 residues. Germline CDR1 is LGHNA and CDR2 is YSLEER. The CDR3 loop reads CASSRSPGDAGYTF. The CDR3 DNA follows: TGCGCCAGCAGCCGCTCCCCGGGGGACGCTGGCTACACCTTC.

The gene calls are TRBV2 and TRBJ1-6, with 7 bases identical to TRBD1. Germline lookup yields CDR1 SNHLY and CDR2 FYNNEI. V was pared by 4 bases and J by 7 bases, with 1 base of the junction left unmatched. The CDR3 runs 13 residues. CDR3 sequence (DNA): TGTGCCAGCAGTGGCAGGGGGAATTCACCCCTCCACTTT. Translated, it gives CASSGRGNSPLHF. Full variable domain (missing parts from reference TRBV2 and TRBJ1-6): EPEVTQTPSHQVTQMGQEVILRCVPISNHLYFYWYRQILGQKVEFLVSFYNNEISEKSEIFDDQFSVERPDGSNFTLKIRSTKLEDSAMYFCASSGRGNSPLHFGNGTRLTVT.

The rearrangement uses TRBV18 and TRBJ2-7, with 10 bases fitting TRBD2. Germline lookup yields CDR1 KGHSH and CDR2 LQKENI. The CDR3 contains 15 residues. V gave up 3 bases and J gave up 2 bases; unmatched junction bases: 4. CDR3 sequence: CASSPTSGLPYEQYF. The CDR3 DNA sequence: TGTGCCAGCTCACCGACTAGCGGGCTTCCCTACGAGCAGTACTTC.

This chain links TRBV4-3 with TRBJ2-7, with TRBD2 identical over 12 bases. Per the germline V gene, CDR1 is LGHNA and CDR2 is YSLEER. This CDR3 spans 17 amino acids. V lost 4 bases, J lost 6 bases, and 13 bases stayed unmatched. In nucleotides, the CDR3 is TGCGCCAGCAGCCCCACTTCACTAGCGGGGGGAATTGGCGAGCAGTACTTC. Its translation: CASSPTSLAGGIGEQYF.

This rearrangement joins TRBV27 to TRBJ1-2, with 7 bases fitting TRBD1. Germline CDR1 is MNHEY and CDR2 is SMNVEV (reference sequence). This CDR3 region has 17 residues. Germline trimming cut 6 bases from V and 7 bases from J; bases unmatched to any gene: 20. CDR3: CASSRPPLRQGISGYTF. The CDR3 nucleotides read TGTGCCAGCAGCCGACCCCCTTTGCGACAGGGTATATCTGGCTACACCTTC.

The chain joins TRBV15 to TRBJ2-7, with a tentative D call TRBD1 (5 bases). Trimming removed 0 bases from V and 2 bases from J, with 17 bases in between. The CDR3 sequence is 17 residues long. Germline V lookup: CDR1 LNHNV, CDR2 YYDKDF (reference sequence). The CDR3 DNA reads TGTGCCACCAGCAGAGAAAGTTTCGGACACGATCCCTACGAGCAGTACTTC. This gives the protein CATSRESFGHDPYEQYF.

This chain joins TRBV2 and TRBJ2-7, with a possible D match to TRBD1 (5 bases). V was pared by 6 bases and J by 9 bases, with 15 bases between. Germline V gene lookup returns CDR1 SNHLY and CDR2 FYNNEI. The CDR3 loop spans 12 amino acids. The CDR3: CASRELRGSQYF. The CDR3 DNA sequence: TGTGCCAGCAGGGAATTAAGGGGTTCGCAGTACTTC.

A few counts support this clone. The rearrangement joins TRBV7-6 to TRBJ2-1; D is perhaps TRBD1 (5 bases). CDR1 SGHVS and CDR2 FNYEAQ come from the germline V gene. The CDR3 length is 17 residues. V was clipped by 3 bases and J by 5 bases, with 20 bases between them. For the CDR3, the DNA is TGTGCCAGCAGCTTGAGATACCCTCATAGACAGCACAATGAGCAGTTCTTC. This translates into CASSLRYPHRQHNEQFF.

There are a few counts of this clone. The genes are TRBV7-2 and TRBJ2-7, with D unresolved. Between the trimmed V and J ends, which lost 1 base and 4 bases, there was a span of 11 bases. Per the germline V gene, CDR1 is SGHTA and CDR2 is FQGNSA. CDR3 length equals 14 residues. The CDR3 loop is CASSLVSNWYEQYF. Written as DNA, the CDR3 is TGTGCCAGCAGCTTAGTGAGCAATTGGTACGAGCAGTACTTC.